This T cell receptor (beta chain) was documented in a study of blood T cell repertoires in COVID-19. Across the study: Samples representing acute and convalescent COVID-19 were sourced from the United States, Italy and Spain.

Enrolment of Seattle patients took place during active infection, and they were followed longitudinally. The CDR3 consists of 16 residues. V gave up 4 bases and J gave up 4 bases; unmatched junction bases: 11. Looked up from germline, CDR1 is SGHNT and CDR2 is YYREEE (reference sequence). Original processing notes: Reference gene primer amplification yielded estimated nucleated cell counts. The repertoire was sequenced with immunoSEQ multiplex PCR; TCRdb's copy has only in-frame clones and lacks some. That table gives V, J and clone size, and the DNA gave D and trimming. The sample has about 170,000 clones; around 93% are singletons.

This chain connects TRBV5-4 to TRBJ1-1; TRBD1 matches 9 bases. The specimen was peripheral blood. The receptor's source is a man aged 25-40 years with COVID-19, enrolled during active disease. The CDR3 DNA is TGTGCCAGCAGCAAAGGGACAGGGAGGGGACTCACTGAAGCTTTCTTT. Its translation: CASSKGTGRGLTEAFF. The full variable domain, in which reference TRBV5-4 and TRBJ1-1 provide the parts outside the CDR3, is ETGVTQSPTHLIKTRGQQVTLRCSSQSGHNTVSWYQQALGQGPQFIFQYYREEENGRGNFPPRFSGLQFPNYSSELNVNALELDDSALYLCASSKGTGRGLTEAFFGQGTRLTVV.